This is a list of T cell receptor beta chains from one sample in a study of T cell responses to AZD1222 COVID-19 vaccine. Data came from immunoSEQ multiplex PCR; TCRdb stores just in-frame clones and leaves some out. The sample lists approximately 70,000 clones; around 82% were seen once. The sample was peripheral blood, taken on day 0 of AZD1222 vaccination. The receptors originated from an adult in good health. Both conserved end residues are part of each CDR3. The order of the fields is J gene, clone size, V gene, D gene, CDR3 DNA, CDR3 protein. D genes are given only for firm matches. Where a row states a size, it is once, few, many or the class of an expanded clone; other rows omit it.

TRBJ1-6 NA TRBV12-3/TRBV12-4 NA TGTGCCAGCAGTTCAGGGAATTCACCCCTCCACTTT CASSSGNSPLHF
TRBJ2-1 once TRBV12-3/TRBV12-4 NA TGTGCCAGCAGTTTACAGGGCCTGAAAGAGTTCTTC CASSLQGLKEFF
TRBJ1-4 NA TRBV7-7 NA TGTGCTAGCAGCTTAGCAACCGGGGCTGATGAAAAACTGTTTTTT CASSLATGADEKLFF
TRBJ2-4 once TRBV3-1/TRBV3-2 NA TGTGCCAGCAGCTTTGAGGGGGCCAAAAACATTCAGTACTTC CASSFEGAKNIQYF
TRBJ2-7 NA TRBV4-3 TRBD1 TGCGCCAGCAGCCCACTCCCGGGACAGCTCCTCCACGAGCAGTACTTC CASSPLPGQLLHEQYF
TRBJ1-3 NA TRBV19 NA TGTGCCAGTAGAAGGATCTCTGGAAACACCATATATTTT CASRRISGNTIYF
TRBJ1-6 NA TRBV12-3/TRBV12-4 TRBD1 TGTGCCAGCAGTTCAGGGGGGTCTTCACCCCTCCACTTT CASSSGGSSPLHF
TRBJ2-7 NA TRBV13 NA TGTGCCAGCAGCTTACGGGGCTCCTACGAGCAGTACTTC CASSLRGSYEQYF
TRBJ2-5 NA TRBV5-5 TRBD2 TGTGCCAGCAGCTTGACCGGGACTAGCGGGGGACAAGAGACCCAGTACTTC CASSLTGTSGGQETQYF
TRBJ1-6 few TRBV20-1 NA TGCAGTGCTAGAGGGAGGGGGACCCTCCACTTT CSARGRGTLHF
TRBJ1-1 NA TRBV2 NA TGTGCCAGCAGTGAAGGTTCGGCAATTGAAGCTTTCTTT CASSEGSAIEAFF
TRBJ1-4 NA TRBV19 TRBD1 TGTGCCAGTAGTTTTCGGACAGGGGAGGATGAAAAACTGTTTTTT CASSFRTGEDEKLFF
TRBJ2-1 NA TRBV5-6 NA TGTGCCAGCAGCTTTGAACTCCCTAGCGCCTACAATGAGCAGTTCTTC CASSFELPSAYNEQFF
TRBJ1-2 NA TRBV4-3 NA TGCGCCAGCAGCCAGGGGACCTACTATGGCTACACCTTC CASSQGTYYGYTF
TRBJ2-5 NA TRBV9 NA TGTGCCAGCAGCGTGAGGGGGACCCAAGAGACCCAGTACTTC CASSVRGTQETQYF
TRBJ1-3 NA TRBV2 NA TGTGCCAGCAGGCTACAGGGTTCTGGAAACACCATATATTTT CASRLQGSGNTIYF
TRBJ1-1 NA TRBV6-5 NA TGTGCCAGCAGTAACAGAGAGAACACTGAAGCTTTCTTT CASSNRENTEAFF
TRBJ1-5 NA TRBV7-2 TRBD1 TGTGCCATCTCGGGACAGGGCAATCAGCCCCAGCATTTT CAISGQGNQPQHF
TRBJ2-1 NA TRBV30 NA TGTGCCTGGGGTGCCCGCAATGAGCAGTTCTTC CAWGARNEQFF
TRBJ2-2 NA TRBV5-5 TRBD2 TGTGCCAGCAGACGTGGACTAGCGGGGGAAACCGGGGAGCTGTTTTTT CASRRGLAGETGELFF
TRBJ2-7 NA TRBV11-2 NA TGTGCCAGCAGCAATGTGGGGGTAGCCTACGAGCAGTACTTC CASSNVGVAYEQYF
TRBJ1-3 NA TRBV29-1 NA TGCAGCGTTGAATCGTGGGGGGCGCGTGGAAACACCATATATTTT CSVESWGARGNTIYF
TRBJ1-2 NA TRBV6-1 NA TGTGCCAGCAGTGAAGCGCTCATTGGCTACACCTTC CASSEALIGYTF